A selection of T cell receptor beta chains follows, all from one sample in a study of shared clonotypes between healthy human individuals. This table comes from immunoSEQ multiplex PCR, and its TCRdb copy is limited to in-frame clones, with some not included. The sample yields 2 million or so clones, approximately 94% seen once. The sample consisted of naive CD8+ T cells sorted from blood. The receptors derive from a man between 18 and 29 years old in good health. Both conserved end residues are part of each CDR3. The D gene is left open where the match is weak. Where a row states a size, it is once, few, many or the class of an expanded clone; other rows omit it.

j_gene	abundance	d_gene	v_gene	CDR3nt	CDR3aa
TRBJ2-5	NA	TRBD2	TRBV5-6	TGTGCCAGCAGCTTGATCGGCTGGAGCGGCTGGGAGGGAGAGACCCAGTACTTC	CASSLIGWSGWEGETQYF
TRBJ2-3	NA	NA	TRBV4-1	TGCGCCAGCAGCCAAGAACCCGGGAGAATGACAGATACGCAGTATTTT	CASSQEPGRMTDTQYF
TRBJ2-2	NA	NA	TRBV7-9	TGTGCCAGCAGCTTACCGGGACTTTACACCGGGGAGCTGTTTTTT	CASSLPGLYTGELFF
TRBJ1-1	NA	NA	TRBV28	TGTGCCAGCAGTTTCCGGCTGAACACTGAAGCTTTCTTT	CASSFRLNTEAFF
TRBJ1-1	NA	NA	TRBV2	TGTGCCGCAACAGGGTCCGGGACTGAAGCTTTCTTT	CAATGSGTEAFF
TRBJ1-3	NA	TRBD1	TRBV5-6	TGTGCCAGCAGCTGGGGAACCCTCAGGGGGCCAAACACCATATATTTT	CASSWGTLRGPNTIYF
TRBJ1-1	NA	NA	TRBV7-6	TGTGCCAGCAGCTCCAGGGGATGGGGGACTGAAGCTTTCTTT	CASSSRGWGTEAFF
TRBJ1-5	NA	NA	TRBV10-1	TGCGCCAGCAGTGATGGACACCTTAGCAATCAGCCCCAGCATTTT	CASSDGHLSNQPQHF
TRBJ2-1	NA	TRBD2	TRBV11-2	TGTGCCAGCAGCTTAGGCCCGACTAGCGTCTACAATGAGCAGTTCTTC	CASSLGPTSVYNEQFF
TRBJ2-7	NA	TRBD2	TRBV7-9	TGTGCCAGCAGCGCGCGACTAGCTCTCCACGAGCAGTACTTC	CASSARLALHEQYF
TRBJ2-7	NA	NA	TRBV4-3	TGCGCCAGCAGCCAAGAGCGGTACCCGGCCTACGAGCAGTACTTC	CASSQERYPAYEQYF
TRBJ2-5	NA	TRBD2	TRBV5-1	TGCGCCAGCAGCTTGATGCCTAGCGGGGGGGCGGAGGGAGAGACCCAGTACTTC	CASSLMPSGGAEGETQYF
TRBJ1-6	NA	NA	TRBV30	TGTGCCTGGAGTGAGGGGACGTCCAATTCACCCCTCCACTTT	CAWSEGTSNSPLHF
TRBJ2-1	NA	NA	TRBV5-4	TGTGCCAGCAGCTTGGAGCCCAGTGGTTTCTACAATGAGCAGTTCTTC	CASSLEPSGFYNEQFF
TRBJ2-1	NA	TRBD2	TRBV9	TGTGCCAGCAGGGGGACTAGCGGGAGTAATGAGCAGTTCTTC	CASRGTSGSNEQFF
TRBJ2-7	once	NA	TRBV28	TGTGCCAGCAGATCTAGCTCCTACGAGCAGTACTTC	CASRSSSYEQYF
TRBJ2-2	NA	NA	TRBV29-1	TGCAGCGCCACGGACTCGAACACCGGGGAGCTGTTTTTT	CSATDSNTGELFF
TRBJ1-1	NA	TRBD1	TRBV10-3	TGTGCCATCAGTGCTACAGGGGGCGCGAGAACTGAAGCTTTCTTT	CAISATGGARTEAFF
TRBJ2-5	NA	NA	TRBV30	TGTGCCTGGAGTGGTGGGGATCAAGAGACCCAGTACTTC	CAWSGGDQETQYF
TRBJ2-1	NA	NA	TRBV11-2	TGTGCCAGCACCCAAGAACCGGGAGCTTACAATGAGCAGTTCTTC	CASTQEPGAYNEQFF
TRBJ1-4	NA	NA	TRBV9	TGTGCCAGCAGCGTAAACCGGGACTCCCCTGGCAATGAAAAACTGTTTTTT	CASSVNRDSPGNEKLFF
TRBJ1-1	NA	NA	TRBV27	TGTGCCAGCAGTTTATGGGCCGGATTGAACACTGAAGCTTTCTTT	CASSLWAGLNTEAFF
TRBJ2-3	NA	TRBD2	TRBV6-6	TGTGCCAACTCGCCCGGGCGGGAGACAGATACGCAGTATTTT	CANSPGRETDTQYF
TRBJ2-3	NA	TRBD2	TRBV13	TGTGCCAGCAGCCGGGCCCGGGAGGTCACAGATACGCAGTATTTT	CASSRAREVTDTQYF
TRBJ2-3	NA	NA	TRBV6-1	TGTGCCAGCAGTGAAGCGCTTCCCCCGTCGTCCGCAGATACGCAGTATTTT	CASSEALPPSSADTQYF
TRBJ1-1	NA	NA	TRBV7-9	TGTGCCAGCAGCTTTTCGGGGGCCGAGATTGGATCTGAAGCTTTCTTT	CASSFSGAEIGSEAFF
TRBJ2-7	NA	TRBD2	TRBV4-3	TGCGCCAGCAGCCAGGGACTAGCGAACTACGAGCAGTACTTC	CASSQGLANYEQYF